These 10 T cell receptor beta chains originate from one sample sequenced in a study of T cells in Graves' hyperthyroidism and ophthalmopathy. Regions amplified from RNA transcripts were the TCR beta CDR3 regions. Carried out on the TCR CDR3, a first-round RT-PCR used the HTBI primer set. TCRdb re-called the multiplex PCR reads with MiXCR, one entry per CDR3 protein. The table shows about 570,000 distinct CDR3 sequences, with under 60% occurring only once. The sequencing input was peripheral blood or thyroid tissue (not recorded which). The source is an adult woman with Graves' disease, either hyperthyroidism or ophthalmopathy (not recorded which).

The chain is built from TRBV29-1 and TRBJ2-7, with 9 bases matching TRBD2. CDR1 is SQVTM, CDR2 ANQGSEA, per germline. The CDR3 is 12 residues long. V shed 8 bases and J 4 bases; nucleotides not matched to a gene: 6. The CDR3 DNA follows: TGCAGCTCAAGCGGGAGGATTTACGAGCAGTACTTC. It codes for CSSSGRIYEQYF.

The rearrangement links TRBV10-3 to TRBJ2-2; 10 bases are a match to TRBD1. With 6 bases clipped from V and 1 base from J, the junction kept 8 bases outside the gene matches. Germline lookup yields CDR1 ENHRY and CDR2 SYGVKD. The CDR3 loop spans 17 amino acids. As DNA, the CDR3 is TGTGCCATCAGGGGTGACAGGGGGCGCGGGAACACCGGGGAGCTGTTTTTT. Translating it yields CAIRGDRGRGNTGELFF.

This clonotype was recorded many times. The chain combines TRBV29-1 with TRBJ1-2, with 9 bases aligning to TRBD1. Trimming took 5 bases from V and 8 from J; bases not matched to a gene: 15. The CDR3 length is 15 residues. Germline assignment: CDR1 SQVTM and CDR2 ANQGSEA. The CDR3 DNA follows: TGCAGCGTTCCGAGAAACGACCGGGACAGGGTAGGCTACACCTTC. Its translation: CSVPRNDRDRVGYTF.

This clonotype was counted many times. The rearrangement uses TRBV2 and TRBJ2-7, with a weak D call TRBD2 (5 bases). CDR1 is SNHLY, CDR2 FYNNEI, per germline. There are 12 residues in the CDR3. Trimming took off 4 bases at V and 7 bases at J, with 11 bases between the two ends. The DNA of the CDR3 is TGTGCCAGCAGTGCCTGGCTAGCAGAGCAGTACTTC. Residues: CASSAWLAEQYF.

The sample holds a few counts of this clonotype. The chain carries TRBV29-1 and TRBJ1-1; D unresolved. V shed 1 base and J shed 1 base, with 7 bases lying between them. CDR3 size: 13 residues. Germline assignment: CDR1 SQVTM and CDR2 ANQGSEA. The CDR3 DNA sequence: TGCAGCGTTGAAGGTCGGGGGAACACTGAAGCTTTCTTT. It translates to CSVEGRGNTEAFF.

In its sample, this clonotype was seen a few times. This chain joins TRBV15 and TRBJ2-5, with D perhaps matching TRBD1 (5 bases). The V and J ends lost 6 bases and 5 bases respectively, with 13 bases between them. The CDR3 sequence is 13 residues long. Germline V gene lookup returns CDR1 LNHNV and CDR2 YYDKDF (reference sequence). The CDR3 region is CATSPRVLETQYF. For the CDR3, the DNA is TGTGCCACCAGTCCCAGGGTTTTGGAGACCCAGTACTTC. The whole variable domain, remainder taken from reference TRBV15 and TRBJ2-5, is DAMVIQNPRYQVTQFGKPVTLSCSQTLNHNVMYWYQQKSSQAPKLLFHYYDKDFNNEADTPDNFQSRRPNTSFCFLDIRSPGLGDTAMYLCATSPRVLETQYFGPGTRLLVL.

The V gene is TRBV7-9, the J gene TRBJ2-3; TRBD1 matches 8 bases. The CDR3 extends over 12 amino acids. The J segment lost 11 bases and the V segment lost 6 bases, leaving 7 bases of the junction unmatched. Germline V gene data show CDR1 as SEHNR and CDR2 as FQNEAQ (reference sequence). CDR3 sequence reads: CASSSGTGGQYF. The CDR3 coding sequence is TGTGCCAGCAGTTCCGGGACAGGCGGGCAGTATTTT.

This clonotype was detected ten times or more. The CDR3 protein is CAISGDGSTTSNEKLFF. The CDR3 DNA is TGTGCCATCAGTGGGGACGGATCAACAACCTCAAATGAAAAACTGTTTTTT. This rearrangement joins TRBV10-3 to TRBJ1-4; D is perhaps TRBD1 (5 bases). The CDR3 has 17 amino acids. The V end was cut by 4 bases, the J end by 5 bases, with 20 bases between. CDR1 ENHRY and CDR2 SYGVKD come from the germline V gene.

In its sample, this clonotype was seen many times. The chain couples TRBV19 to TRBJ1-1; 8 bases align to TRBD1. V was pared by 5 bases and J by 4 bases, with 9 bases of the junction left unmatched. Germline V gene data show CDR1 as LNHDA and CDR2 as SQIVND (reference sequence). There are 15 residues in the CDR3. The CDR3 DNA sequence: TGTGCCAGTAGTCCGGACAGGGTAGATTTCACTGAAGCTTTCTTT. Translating gives CASSPDRVDFTEAFF.

This clonotype was recorded many times. V gene TRBV7-2 combines with J gene TRBJ2-7; D remains unclear. V was pared by 5 bases and J by 10 bases, with 18 bases between. The CDR3 has 13 amino acids. Germline V lookup: CDR1 SGHTA, CDR2 FQGNSA. CDR3 sequence reads: CASSAQLDLSQYF. The CDR3, as DNA: TGTGCCAGCAGCGCCCAACTTGATCTCTCACAGTACTTC.